This T cell receptor beta chain was observed in a study of T cells in Graves' hyperthyroidism and ophthalmopathy (dated by TCRdb to the late 2010s). Concerning the study at large: Peripheral blood samples were taken at initial diagnosis, before any treatment was given. To identify TCR V-J signatures that set the groups apart, the researchers used a discovery cohort of 100 or so patients, made up of fewer than 50 with Graves' ophthalmopathy and about 55 with stable Graves' hyperthyroidism. Prospective prediction of ophthalmopathy was tested in an independent validation cohort consisting of 18 hyperthyroidism patients and 15 or so patients who later progressed to ophthalmopathy. For training and testing, the 80 to 100 patients in the discovery cohort were randomly divided in a 7:3 ratio. In addition, the study compared T-cell repertoires in thyroid tissue and in blood from 6 or 7 Graves' hyperthyroidism patients. Once sampling was done, hyperthyroidism patients were given methimazole at a starting dose of 30 mg daily, whereas ophthalmopathy patients were given high-dose intravenous methylprednisolone. TCR Vbeta CDR3 sequencing of roughly 140 peripheral blood samples (around 45 ophthalmopathy, 70 to 85 hyperthyroidism and around 17 progressor patients) is reported in the paper. General study outcomes and caveats: Most expanded thyroid clonotypes (frequency above 0.001) were also detected in blood, a finding suggesting that blood repertoires may reflect thyroid immune responses. In validation, the model predicted progression to ophthalmopathy with approximately 69% sensitivity and about 73% specificity, a median of about 6 months before onset. Sample size was not statistically predetermined, and blinding of investigators to group allocation was not performed. A model built on a 13 V-J signature distinguished ophthalmopathy from stable hyperthyroidism, reaching 87.88% sensitivity and approximately 81% specificity in cross-validation and 80%/75% in testing.

A patient counted as having stable Graves' hyperthyroidism if no progression to ophthalmopathy occurred over 18 months of follow-up. Hyperthyroidism patients were newly diagnosed, with disease duration under 2 months, and aged 18 to 65 years. Exclusion was applied to patients with uncontrolled infections, other autoimmune diseases, pregnancy or lactation. Diagnoses were established on the basis of clinical symptoms, serum thyroxine and TRAb, thyroid ultrasound, and orbital computed tomography. PBMCs were isolated from about 9.2 ml of fresh peripheral blood by Ficoll-Paque density gradient centrifugation. Total RNA was extracted using Trizol reagent, and RNA quality was assessed on an Agilent 2100 Bioanalyzer. The table lists this clonotype with many counts. Its recognized antigen is unknown. No much larger clone is present one base from it, and per-base qualities are unavailable. Trimmed from V: 5 bases; trimmed from J: 2 bases; junction bases lacking a gene match: 4. CDR1 KGHSH and CDR2 LQKENI are derived from the germline V gene. Counted from cysteine to phenylalanine, this CDR3 has 16 amino acids. The kept DNA is CDR3 alone, 48 bases in frame from the first base.

TCR beta CDR3 regions were amplified from RNA transcripts. The TCR CDR3 was subjected to a first round of RT-PCR using the HTBI primer set and the Qiagen OneStep RT-PCR kit. A second multiplex PCR round built the libraries, followed by size selection and purification. Paired-end sequencing of the libraries was performed with 100 bp reads on an Illumina HiSeq2000. The original pipeline was this. SOAPnuke was used to process the raw data, with reads discarded if the reads contained adapters or uncalled bases, had a mean Phred below 15, or lacked an exact constant-primer or identifier match. High-quality paired reads were merged using COPE v1.2.5, and each unique nucleotide sequence was defined as a clonotype. Clonotypes were aligned to IMGT TRBV, TRBD and TRBJ reference segments using MiTCR v1.1. Analysis was restricted to V-J combinations with a frequency above 0.0001, which covered 99.2% of repertoires. A TCS score was defined as the ratio between F50 (clonal expansion) and ExV (chaos), using BLOSUM62-based TCRdist between CDR3 peptides within each V-J. Welch's t-statistics and random forest reduced 450 to 600 V-J features to around 14, which were used in a naive Bayes classifier (R e1071). Clones were called with MiXCR by TCRdb after fastp trimmed the public reads at Q25, and only in-frame beta chains were retained. Every distinct CDR3 protein forms one entry, paired with its most common genes and DNA. In this record, the V and J calls reflect TCRdb's handling and not the investigators' own analysis. This sample is represented by a few hundred thousand distinct CDR3 sequences; around a sixth of them were singletons. The top ten clonotypes cover about 7% of the sample.

The rearranged segments are TRBV18 and TRBJ2-3, with 13 central nucleotides matching TRBD2. Sequencing was carried out using blood. The source is a woman between 25 and 40 years old with Graves' hyperthyroidism. The CDR3 in this case is CASSKGLAGLTDTQYF. The sequenced DNA: TGTGCCAGCTCAAAGGGACTAGCGGGACTCACAGATACGCAGTATTTT.